This paragraph covers one T cell receptor beta chain sequence. Researchers prepared the TCRbeta library using unique molecular identifiers, the study reports. Via MiXCR, TCRdb re-called the PCR reads, giving one row per CDR3 protein. The table lists tens of thousands of distinct CDR3 sequences, 11% to 15% of them singletons. V was shortened by 3 bases and J by 4 bases, with 6 bases between the two germline ends. Per the germline V gene, CDR1 is WSHSY and CDR2 is SAAADI. The CDR3 loop spans 12 amino acids. These data come from a study of T-cell reconstitution after alpha-beta-depleted transplantation in children.

The sequence was collected from a male patient between 2 and 10 years old who had a stem cell transplant for acute lymphoblastic leukemia, so the T cells may come from the graft donor. Sequencing used PBMCs, mostly from graft donor cells, obtained 180 days after TCRalphabeta/CD19-depleted stem cell transplant. J is TRBJ1-1 and V is TRBV10-2; D remains ambiguous. The CDR3 reads CASSDRITEAFF. DNA of the CDR3: TGCGCCAGCAGTGACAGGATCACTGAAGCTTTCTTT.